This T cell receptor (beta chain) came from a study of blood T cell repertoires in COVID-19. As for the study in general: PBMCs, B-cell-depleted T cells, or T cells provided the cDNA or gDNA that made up the material.

While infection was still active, Seattle patients were enrolled and then followed longitudinally. The length of the CDR3 is 16 residues. V trimming: 0 bases; J trimming: 1 base; junction bases outside the gene matches: 2. Germline loops: CDR1 SGHRS, CDR2 YFSETQ. In the study's own analysis: Estimation of nucleated cell counts was performed using reference gene primer amplification. Some clones are missing from TCRdb's copy, which holds only in-frame ones; the method was immunoSEQ multiplex PCR. V, J and clone size are taken as reported in that table, and D and trimming were inferred from the DNA itself. Among fewer than 400,000 clones listed, 90% were seen once.

The TCR was taken from a woman younger than 45 with COVID-19, enrolled during active disease. The sequenced sample consisted of peripheral blood. The chain uses TRBV5-1 and TRBJ2-3; TRBD1 matches 10 bases. As DNA, the CDR3 is TGCGCCAGCAGCTTGGAAGGGACAGGGGGCACAGATACGCAGTATTTT. Protein sequence: CASSLEGTGGTDTQYF.